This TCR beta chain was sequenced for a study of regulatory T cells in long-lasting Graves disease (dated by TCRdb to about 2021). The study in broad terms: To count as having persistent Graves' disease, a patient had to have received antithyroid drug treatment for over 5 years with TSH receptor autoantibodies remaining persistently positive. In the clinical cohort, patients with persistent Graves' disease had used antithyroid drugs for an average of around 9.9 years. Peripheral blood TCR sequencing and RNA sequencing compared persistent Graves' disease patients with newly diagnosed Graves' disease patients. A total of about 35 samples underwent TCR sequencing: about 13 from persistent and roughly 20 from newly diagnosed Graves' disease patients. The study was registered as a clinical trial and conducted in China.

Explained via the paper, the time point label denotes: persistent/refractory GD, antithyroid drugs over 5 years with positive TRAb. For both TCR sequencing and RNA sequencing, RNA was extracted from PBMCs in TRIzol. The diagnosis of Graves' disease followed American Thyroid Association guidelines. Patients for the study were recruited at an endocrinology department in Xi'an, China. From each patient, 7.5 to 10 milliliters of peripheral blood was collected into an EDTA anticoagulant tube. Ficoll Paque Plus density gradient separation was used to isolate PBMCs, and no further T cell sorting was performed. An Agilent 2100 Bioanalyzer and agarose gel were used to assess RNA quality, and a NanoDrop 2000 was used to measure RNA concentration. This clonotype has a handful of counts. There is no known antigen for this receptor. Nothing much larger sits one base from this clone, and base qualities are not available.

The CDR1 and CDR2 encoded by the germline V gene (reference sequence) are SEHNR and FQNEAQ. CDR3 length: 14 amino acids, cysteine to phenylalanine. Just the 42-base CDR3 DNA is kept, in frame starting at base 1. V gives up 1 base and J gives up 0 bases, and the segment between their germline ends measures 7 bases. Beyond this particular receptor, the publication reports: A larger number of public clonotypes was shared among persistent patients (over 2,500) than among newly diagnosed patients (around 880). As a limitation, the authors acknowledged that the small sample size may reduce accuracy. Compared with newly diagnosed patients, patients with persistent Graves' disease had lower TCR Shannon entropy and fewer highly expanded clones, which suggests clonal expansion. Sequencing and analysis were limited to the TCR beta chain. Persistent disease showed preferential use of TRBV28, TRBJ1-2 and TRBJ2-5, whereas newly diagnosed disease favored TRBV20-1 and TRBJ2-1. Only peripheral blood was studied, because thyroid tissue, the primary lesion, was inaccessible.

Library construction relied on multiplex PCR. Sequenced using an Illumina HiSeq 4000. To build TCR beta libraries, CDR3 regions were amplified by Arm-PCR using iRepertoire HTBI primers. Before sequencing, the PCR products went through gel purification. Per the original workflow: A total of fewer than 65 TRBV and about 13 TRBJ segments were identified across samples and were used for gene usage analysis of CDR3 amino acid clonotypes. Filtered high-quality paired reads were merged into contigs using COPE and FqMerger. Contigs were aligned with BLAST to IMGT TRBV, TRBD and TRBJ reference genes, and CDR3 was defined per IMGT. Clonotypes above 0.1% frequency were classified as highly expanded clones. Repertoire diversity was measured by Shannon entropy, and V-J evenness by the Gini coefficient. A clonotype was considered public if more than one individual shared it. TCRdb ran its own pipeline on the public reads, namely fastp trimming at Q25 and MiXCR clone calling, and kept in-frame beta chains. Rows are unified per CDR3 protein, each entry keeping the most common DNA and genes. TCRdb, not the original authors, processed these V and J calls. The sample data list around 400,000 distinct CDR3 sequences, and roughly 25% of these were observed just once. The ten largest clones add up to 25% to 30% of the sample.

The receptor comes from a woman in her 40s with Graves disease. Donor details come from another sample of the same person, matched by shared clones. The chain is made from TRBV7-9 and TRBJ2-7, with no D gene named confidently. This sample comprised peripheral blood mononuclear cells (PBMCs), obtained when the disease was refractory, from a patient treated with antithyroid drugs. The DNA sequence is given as TGTGCCAGCAGCTTAGAACAGAGCTCCTACGAGCAGTACTTC. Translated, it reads CASSLEQSSYEQYF.